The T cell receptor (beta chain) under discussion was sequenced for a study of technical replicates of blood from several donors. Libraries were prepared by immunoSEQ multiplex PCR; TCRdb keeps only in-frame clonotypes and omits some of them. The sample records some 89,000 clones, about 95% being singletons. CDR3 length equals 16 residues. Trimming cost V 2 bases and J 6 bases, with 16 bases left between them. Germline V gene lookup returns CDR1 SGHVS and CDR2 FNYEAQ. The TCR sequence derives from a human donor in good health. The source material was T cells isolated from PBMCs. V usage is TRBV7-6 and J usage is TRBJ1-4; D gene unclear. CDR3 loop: CASSLFFIESDEKLFF. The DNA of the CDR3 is TGTGCCAGCAGCTTATTTTTTATAGAGTCGGATGAAAAACTGTTTTTT.